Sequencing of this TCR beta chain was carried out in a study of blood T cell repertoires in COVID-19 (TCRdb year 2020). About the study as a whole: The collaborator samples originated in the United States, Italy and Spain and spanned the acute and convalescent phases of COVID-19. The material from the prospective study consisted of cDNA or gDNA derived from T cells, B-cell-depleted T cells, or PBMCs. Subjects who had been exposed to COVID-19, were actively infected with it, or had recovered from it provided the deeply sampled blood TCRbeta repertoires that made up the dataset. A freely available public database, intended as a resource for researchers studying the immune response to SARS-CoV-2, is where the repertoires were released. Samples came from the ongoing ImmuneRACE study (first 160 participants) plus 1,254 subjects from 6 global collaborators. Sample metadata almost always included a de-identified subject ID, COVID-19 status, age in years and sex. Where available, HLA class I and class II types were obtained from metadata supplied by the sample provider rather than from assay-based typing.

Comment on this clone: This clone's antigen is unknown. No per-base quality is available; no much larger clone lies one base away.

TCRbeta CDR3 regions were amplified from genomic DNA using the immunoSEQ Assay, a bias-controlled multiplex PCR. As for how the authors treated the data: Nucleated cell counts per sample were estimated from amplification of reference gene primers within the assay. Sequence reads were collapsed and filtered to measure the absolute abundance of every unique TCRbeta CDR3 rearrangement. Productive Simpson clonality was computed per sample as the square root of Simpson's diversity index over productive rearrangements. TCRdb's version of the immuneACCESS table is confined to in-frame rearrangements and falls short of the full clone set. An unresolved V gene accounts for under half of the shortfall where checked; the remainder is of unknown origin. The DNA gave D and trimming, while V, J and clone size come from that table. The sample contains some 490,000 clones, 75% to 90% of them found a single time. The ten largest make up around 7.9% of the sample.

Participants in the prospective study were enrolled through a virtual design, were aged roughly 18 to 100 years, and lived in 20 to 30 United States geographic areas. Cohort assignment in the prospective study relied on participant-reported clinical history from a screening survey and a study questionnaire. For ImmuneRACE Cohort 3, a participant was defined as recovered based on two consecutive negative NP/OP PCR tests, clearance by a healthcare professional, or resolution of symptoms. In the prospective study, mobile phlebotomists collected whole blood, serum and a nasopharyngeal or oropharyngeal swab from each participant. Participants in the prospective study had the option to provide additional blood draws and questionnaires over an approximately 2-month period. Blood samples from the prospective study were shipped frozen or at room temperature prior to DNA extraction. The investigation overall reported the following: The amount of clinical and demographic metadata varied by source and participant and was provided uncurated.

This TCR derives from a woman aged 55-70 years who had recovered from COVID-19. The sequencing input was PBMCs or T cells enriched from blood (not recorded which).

The CDR3 region: CASRQSHEQYF. In nucleotides, the sequence is TGTGCCAGCAGACAGAGCCACGAGCAGTACTTC. This chain is built from TRBV11-3 and TRBJ2-7; the D segment cannot be called with confidence. Including the terminal cysteine and phenylalanine, the CDR3 comprises 11 residues. The sequence is cut down to CDR3 DNA, 33 bases in frame from base 1. CDR1 and CDR2 are read off the germline V gene as SGHNT and YENEEA. The trim is 6 bases for V and 5 bases for J, with a gap of 8 bases between the germline ends.